One sample yielded the 16 T cell receptor beta chains listed below, sequenced in a study of identical twins. TCRdb passed the 5' RACE reads through MiXCR, listing each CDR3 protein once. In the table there are around 250,000 distinct CDR3 sequences, 12% of which are singletons. These same data were also listed under a study on yellow fever vaccine responses in identical twins.

Source material: memory (CD45RO+) T cells sorted from blood. The receptors come from a woman between 18 and 30 years old in good health.

V gene TRBV30 combines with J gene TRBJ2-6; D assignment may be TRBD1 or TRBD2 (5 bases each). The CDR3 loop spans 16 amino acids. Trimming removed 1 base from V and 2 bases from J, with 12 bases in between. Germline CDR1 GTSNPN, CDR2 SVGIG (reference sequence). In DNA form, the CDR3 reads TGTGCCTGGAGTGCCCTCGGGGCGACTGGGGCCAACGTCCTGACTTTC. Translated, it gives CAWSALGATGANVLTF. Together with reference TRBV30 and TRBJ2-6, the CDR3 gives the full variable domain: SQTIHQWPATLVQPVGSPLSLECTVEGTSNPNLYWYRQAAGRGLQLLFYSVGIGQISSEVPQNLSASRPQDRQFILSSKKLLLSDSGFYLCAWSALGATGANVLTFGAGSRLTVL.

The table lists this clonotype with a few counts. The V and J genes are TRBV4-1 and TRBJ1-1; D gene uncertain. This CDR3 region has 14 residues. The germline CDR1 and CDR2 sequences are MGHRA and YSYEKL. Trimming left V 0 bases short and J 1 base short, with 6 bases between. The CDR3 DNA follows: TGCGCCAGCAGCCAAGACCAGAGGAACACTGAAGCTTTCTTT. Encoded protein: CASSQDQRNTEAFF.

This rearrangement joins TRBV6-2 or TRBV6-3 to TRBJ2-6, with D perhaps TRBD1 (6 bases). Germline loops: CDR1 MNHEY, CDR2 SVGEGT. V was clipped by 2 bases and J by 5 bases, with 16 bases between them. The CDR3 is 17 residues long. In DNA, the CDR3 is TGTGCCAGCAGTTACCGGGACAAGGCCCTAAGGGCCAACGTCCTGACTTTC. Amino acid sequence: CASSYRDKALRANVLTF.

This clonotype was counted between two and nine times. For the CDR3, the DNA is TGTGCCAGCAGCTCAGATTTCCAAGAGACCCAGTACTTC. Translating gives CASSSDFQETQYF. The chain carries TRBV12-3 or TRBV12-4 and TRBJ2-5; D uncertain. There are 13 residues in the CDR3. With 6 bases removed from V and 1 base from J, the gap between germline ends came to 9 bases.

This clonotype was found a few times. The V gene is TRBV28, the J gene TRBJ2-3; D assignment may be TRBD1 or TRBD2 (5 bases each). The CDR3 has 15 residues. CDR1 and CDR2 (germline): MDHEN, SYDVKM. The V gene lost 5 bases and the J gene lost 2 bases, with 14 bases spanning the gap. The CDR3 sequence is CASSQGRGYTDTQYF. The CDR3 DNA follows: TGTGCCAGCAGTCAGGGTCGGGGCTACACAGATACGCAGTATTTT.

The chain carries TRBV30 and TRBJ1-1; no clear D gene. The CDR3 totals 14 residues. Deletions cut 2 bases from V and 6 bases from J, with 16 bases between. Germline loops: CDR1 GTSNPN, CDR2 SVGIG (reference sequence). The CDR3 DNA follows: TGTGCCTGGAGTTTGCGGGGAGGTGGATCTGAAGCTTTCTTT. This codes for CAWSLRGGGSEAFF.

This clonotype came up a few times. The chain carries TRBV7-2 and TRBJ2-2, with 12 nucleotides matching TRBD2. Germline CDR1 reads SGHTA; CDR2 reads FQGNSA. With V trimmed by 5 bases and J by 9 bases, 7 bases remained unmatched. The CDR3 has 15 amino acids. This chain's CDR3 is CASSLLAGGQRELFF. DNA for the CDR3: TGTGCCAGCAGCCTACTAGCGGGGGGTCAACGGGAGCTGTTTTTT.

Note on this clonotype: This may come from a read error, since a much larger clone is one base off. Because it lacks the conserved phenylalanine or tryptophan at the end, this CDR3 is likely a read error. In nucleotides, the CDR3 is TGTGCCAGCAGCCCCCGGTTAAGTCCCTACAATGAGCAGTTCTTA. It translates to CASSPRLSPYNEQFL. This sequence joins TRBV12-3 or TRBV12-4 and TRBJ2-1; D is undetermined. Trimming shortened V by 6 bases and J by 2 bases, and 14 bases separated the two germline ends. The length of the CDR3 is 15 residues.

The chain couples TRBV27 to TRBJ2-1; maybe TRBD1 (6 bases). The CDR3 extends over 15 amino acids. Germline assignment: CDR1 MNHEY and CDR2 SMNVEV (reference sequence). Trimming took 6 bases from V and 0 from J, leaving 12 bases between them. The CDR3 sequence is CASRPGAGSYNEQFF. CDR3 nucleotides: TGTGCCAGCAGACCAGGGGCGGGCTCCTACAATGAGCAGTTCTTC.

This clonotype occurred many times. The chain links TRBV29-1 to TRBJ2-2; unclear D gene. CDR1 is SQVTM, CDR2 ANQGSEA, per germline. This CDR3 is 12 amino acids long. Trimming took 4 bases from V and 1 from J, leaving 4 bases between them. The chain's CDR3 is CSVARNTGELFF. The CDR3 region has the DNA TGCAGCGTTGCAAGGAACACCGGGGAGCTGTTTTTT.

This clonotype was detected a few times. The V call is TRBV20-1, the J call TRBJ2-3; no firm D call. Germline V gives CDR1 DFQATT, CDR2 SNEGSKA (reference sequence). Trimming shortened V by 6 bases and J by 6 bases, and 25 bases separated the two germline ends. The CDR3 loop spans 16 amino acids. Here the CDR3 DNA reads TGCAGTGCCCCGAGCCCTGTCGCTGAGAGAATGGATACGCAGTATTTT. It codes for CSAPSPVAERMDTQYF.

This clonotype appeared a few times. V is TRBV18 and J is TRBJ2-3, with D maybe TRBD2 (5 bases). The germline V gene has CDR1 KGHSH and CDR2 LQKENI. V was pared by 5 bases and J by 2 bases, with 14 bases between. This CDR3 is 15 amino acids long. The CDR3 here is CASSATSPPTDTQYF. The CDR3 region has the DNA TGTGCCAGCTCAGCTACTAGTCCCCCCACAGATACGCAGTATTTT.

The chain employs TRBV7-2 and TRBJ2-2, with D perhaps TRBD2 (5 bases). Germline loops: CDR1 SGHTA, CDR2 FQGNSA. V lost 4 bases and J lost 4, with 16 bases in between. CDR3 length: 16 residues. The CDR3 sequence is CASSSRQRGGTGELFF. DNA for the CDR3: TGTGCCAGCAGCTCGAGACAACGGGGTGGCACCGGGGAGCTGTTTTTT.

This clonotype has at least ten counts. The gene calls are TRBV12-3 or TRBV12-4 and TRBJ2-1; 8 bases fit TRBD2. CDR3 length: 13 residues. V lost 7 bases and J lost 7; bases outside the gene matches: 6. The CDR3 protein is CASTAGGRNEQFF. As DNA, the CDR3 is TGTGCCAGCACGGCGGGGGGACGTAATGAGCAGTTCTTC.

This clonotype has ten or more counts. This chain uses TRBV10-3 with TRBJ1-5, with no clear D. Germline V gene sequence: CDR1 ENHRY, CDR2 SYGVKD. This CDR3 region has 14 residues. The V end was cut by 3 bases, the J end by 1 base, with 7 bases between. The CDR3 DNA is TGTGCCATCAGTGAAGTGGGAAGCAATCAGCCCCAGCATTTT. Protein product: CAISEVGSNQPQHF.

The J gene is TRBJ2-1, the V gene TRBV28; D is perhaps TRBD1 or TRBD2 (5 bases each). Germline V gives CDR1 MDHEN, CDR2 SYDVKM. V was pared by 3 bases and J by 9 bases, with 6 bases between. The CDR3 covers 11 residues. In nucleotides, the CDR3 is TGTGCCAGCAGTTTCGGGACTGAGCAGTTCTTC. Protein: CASSFGTEQFF.